The sequence of this T cell receptor beta chain was determined in a study of cytomegalovirus exposure and HLA in healthy donors. Study-level findings and limits: Later analysis identified a missense DCLRE1C variant that was linked to TCR beta V- and J-gene trimming.

Each donor's status was that of a healthy bone marrow donor. This CDR3 is built from 13 residues. The V gene lost 5 bases and the J gene lost 5 bases, with 11 bases spanning the gap. Germline CDR1 is SGHVS and CDR2 is FNYEAQ. This clone was counted once. Its antigen is not identified. Both 60 Vbeta primers and 13 Jbeta primers went into the PCR. Produced via immunoSEQ multiplex PCR; TCRdb's table is partial and in-frame only. The sample contains around 80,000 clones, over 60% of which appear only once. This TCR was recovered from a male donor in good health and CMV-seropositive. Sequencing used PBMCs. The chain is built from TRBV7-6 and TRBJ2-3; D is perhaps TRBD1 (5 bases). As DNA, the CDR3 is TGTGCCAGCAGCCGGTCAGGGAAAGATACGCAGTATTTT. Translating it yields CASSRSGKDTQYF. Together with reference TRBV7-6 and TRBJ2-3, the CDR3 gives the full variable domain: GAGVSQSPRYKVTKRGQDVALRCDPISGHVSLYWYRQALGQGPEFLTYFNYEAQQDKSGLPNDRFSAERPEGSISTLTIQRTEQRDSAMYRCASSRSGKDTQYFGPGTRLTVL.